These 18 T cell receptor beta chains came from one sample sequenced in a study of T cells in Graves' hyperthyroidism and ophthalmopathy. What was amplified from RNA transcripts were TCR beta CDR3 regions. Initially, a first-round RT-PCR of the TCR CDR3 employed the HTBI primer set. TCRdb recomputed calls from the multiplex PCR reads with MiXCR, one row per CDR3 protein. The sample has a few hundred thousand distinct CDR3 sequences, roughly 13% seen once; the top ten hold 5% to 6%. Source material: blood. These receptors came from a woman aged 18-30 years with Graves' hyperthyroidism.

The CDR3 here is CAISESGGFDPYNEQFF. CDR3 bases: TGTGCCATCAGTGAGTCGGGGGGTTTTGACCCATACAATGAGCAGTTCTTC. The J gene is TRBJ2-1, the V gene TRBV10-3, with D perhaps matching TRBD2 (6 bases). Per the germline V gene, CDR1 is ENHRY and CDR2 is SYGVKD. The CDR3 runs to 17 residues. V lost 0 bases, J lost 4 bases, and 16 bases lay in between.

This clonotype was detected only a few times. CDR3 DNA: TGTGCCAGCAGCGTACTAGCGGGAGCTTCCGGGGAGCTGTTTTTT. It translates to CASSVLAGASGELFF. The genes are TRBV7-3 and TRBJ2-2; 11 positions match TRBD2. CDR1 and CDR2 (germline): SGHTA, FQGTGA. V trimming: 5 bases; J trimming: 6 bases; junction bases outside the gene matches: 5. This CDR3 contains 15 residues.

This clonotype has a count of ten or more. V is TRBV4-3 and J is TRBJ1-2; D not resolved. With 0 bases removed from V and 4 bases from J, the gap between germline ends came to 15 bases. Germline CDR1 reads LGHNA; CDR2 reads YSLEER. The CDR3 spans 16 residues. The DNA for the CDR3 is TGCGCCAGCAGCCAAGATCGGGCGGGGAGGGCCTATGGCTACACCTTC. Encoded protein: CASSQDRAGRAYGYTF.

This clonotype was recorded many times. The V call is TRBV28, the J call TRBJ1-1; 7 bases map to TRBD1. Losses at the gene ends were 4 bases for V and 9 bases for J; bases not matched to a gene: 5. CDR1 and CDR2 from the germline V gene are MDHEN and SYDVKM. The CDR3 totals 12 residues. This CDR3 reads CASSSAGQKAFF. The DNA for the CDR3 is TGTGCCAGCAGTTCGGCGGGACAGAAAGCTTTCTTT.

Many counts were recorded for this clonotype. The V gene is TRBV7-2, the J gene TRBJ2-3; D unresolved. The ends were cut back, 3 bases at V and 2 bases at J, with 9 bases in the middle. This CDR3 has 14 residues. Germline V gives CDR1 SGHTA, CDR2 FQGNSA. The CDR3 coding sequence is TGTGCCAGCAGCTTGGCCAGTACCACAGATACGCAGTATTTT. Translating gives CASSLASTTDTQYF. The complete variable domain, with remaining parts taken from reference TRBV7-2 and TRBJ2-3, reads GAGVSQSPSNKVTEKGKDVELRCDPISGHTALYWYRQSLGQGLEFLIYFQGNSAPDKSGLPSDRFSAERTGGSVSTLTIQRTQQEDSAVYLCASSLASTTDTQYFGPGTRLTVL.

The J gene is TRBJ2-2, the V gene TRBV7-3, with D possibly matching TRBD1 (6 bases). V gave up 5 bases and J gave up 5 bases, with 18 bases separating them. Germline V lookup: CDR1 SGHTA, CDR2 FQGTGA. The CDR3 is 16 amino acids. CDR3 residues: CASSPPRGMGTGELFF. The CDR3 DNA reads TGTGCCAGCAGCCCCCCTAGGGGGATGGGGACCGGGGAGCTGTTTTTT.

This clonotype was recorded many times. The junction departs from the called germline gene at one end, perhaps through a read error. V gene TRBV27 combines with J gene TRBJ1-2; D is unresolved. The CDR3 is made up of 15 amino acids. Per germline, CDR1 MNHEY and CDR2 SMNVEV (reference sequence). CDR3 protein: CASSLSTGGNYGYTF. The DNA for the CDR3 is TGTGCCAGCAGTCTATCCACGGGAGGGAACTATGGCTACACCTTC.

This rearrangement joins TRBV19 to TRBJ2-7; 7 nucleotides agree with TRBD1. The CDR3 loop spans 14 amino acids. CDR1 and CDR2 (germline): LNHDA, SQIVND (reference sequence). Trimming at V came to 4 bases and at J to 2 bases, leaving 5 bases not matched to a gene. The CDR3 loop is CASSTYRGAYEQYF. CDR3 nucleotide sequence: TGTGCCAGTAGTACCTACAGGGGCGCCTACGAGCAGTACTTC.

The chain couples TRBV27 to TRBJ1-2, with a weak D call TRBD1 (5 bases). The CDR3 covers 13 residues. Germline lookup yields CDR1 MNHEY and CDR2 SMNVEV (reference sequence). Between the trimmed V and J ends, which lost 6 bases and 7 bases, there was a span of 15 bases. The CDR3 here is CASRPGGEGGYTF. The DNA of the CDR3 is TGTGCCAGCAGGCCGGGGGGGGAGGGTGGCTACACCTTC.

The chain uses TRBV20-1 and TRBJ1-2; TRBD1 agrees at 8 bases. J lost 4 bases, V lost 3 bases, and 10 bases had no gene match. This CDR3 region has 15 residues. Germline CDR1 DFQATT, CDR2 SNEGSKA (reference sequence). The CDR3 region has the DNA TGCAGTGCTAGTCCTACCACAGGGGGGGCCTATGGCTACACCTTC. Translation: CSASPTTGGAYGYTF.

This sequence joins TRBV6-2 or TRBV6-3 and TRBJ1-1, with unresolved D. The CDR3 spans 13 residues. Between the trimmed V and J ends, which lost 6 bases and 11 bases, there was a span of 19 bases. Germline V gene sequence: CDR1 MNHEY, CDR2 SVGEGT. This CDR3 reads CASSPTAGRLAFF. CDR3 bases: TGTGCCAGCAGCCCGACTGCGGGCAGGTTGGCTTTCTTT.

Notes on this clonotype: Only one base separates this from a far larger clonotype, so it likely reflects a read error. Since the CDR3 does not end with the conserved phenylalanine or tryptophan, this likely comes from a read error. The chain has TRBV11-2 and TRBJ2-7; D call uncertain. CDR1 is SGHAT, CDR2 FQNNGV, per germline. The CDR3 contains 12 residues. Trimming removed 1 base at V and 2 bases at J, with 3 bases between. CDR3 residues: CASSLGTYEQYL. CDR3 DNA sequence: TGTGCCAGCAGCTTAGGGACCTACGAGCAGTACCTC.

V is TRBV6-2 or TRBV6-3 and J is TRBJ1-1; weak D call: TRBD1 (6 bases). The V end lost 9 bases, the J end lost 5 bases, and 19 bases lay between the germline ends. The CDR3 is made up of 14 amino acids. Germline V CDR1 and CDR2: MNHEY, SVGEGT. CDR3 residues: CASTLTGTRTEAFF. The CDR3 DNA reads TGTGCCAGTACCTTAACAGGGACCCGGACTGAAGCTTTCTTT.

This clonotype was observed many times. The gene calls are TRBV2 and TRBJ2-7; D ambiguous. Germline CDR1 is SNHLY and CDR2 is FYNNEI. Trimming took 3 bases from V and 2 from J, leaving 11 bases between them. This CDR3 has 14 residues. This CDR3 reads CASSEGSRTYEQYF. Here the CDR3 DNA reads TGTGCCAGCAGTGAGGGGTCCAGAACCTACGAGCAGTACTTC.

In this sample, this clonotype turned up many times. This chain joins TRBV29-1 and TRBJ2-1, with 7 bases aligning to TRBD2. With 3 bases clipped from V and 1 base from J, the junction kept 6 bases outside the gene matches. CDR1 is SQVTM and CDR2 is ANQGSEA in the germline V gene. The CDR3 covers 15 residues. CDR3: CSVELAGESYNEQFF. As DNA, the CDR3 is TGCAGCGTTGAGTTGGCGGGAGAATCCTACAATGAGCAGTTCTTC.

A word on this clonotype: This may stem from a read error, because a much larger clone lies one nucleotide away. The chain joins TRBV12-3 or TRBV12-4 to TRBJ2-5; no clear D gene. The CDR3 runs to 11 residues. V dropped 9 bases and J dropped 7 bases, with 12 bases sitting between them. The CDR3 DNA reads TGTGCCAGTTCGGCCAGTGGGACCCAGTACTTC. It encodes CASSASGTQYF.

The table lists this clonotype with many counts. The V call is TRBV28, the J call TRBJ1-6; D is undetermined. CDR1 and CDR2 from the germline V gene are MDHEN and SYDVKM. Trimming removed 5 bases from V and 11 bases from J, with 13 bases in between. The CDR3 runs 13 residues. The CDR3 coding sequence is TGTGCCAGCAGTCCCTGGCCGGGAGCACCCCTCCACTTT. Translated: CASSPWPGAPLHF. The full variable domain, in which reference TRBV28 and TRBJ1-6 provide the parts outside the CDR3, is DVKVTQSSRYLVKRTGEKVFLECVQDMDHENMFWYRQDPGLGLRLIYFSYDVKMKEKGDIPEGYSVSREKKERFSLILESASTNQTSMYLCASSPWPGAPLHFGNGTRLTVT.

V is TRBV3-1 and J is TRBJ1-2; 9 nucleotides agree with TRBD1. This CDR3 comprises 14 residues. With 5 bases clipped from V and 6 bases from J, the junction kept 7 bases outside the gene matches. CDR1 is LGHDT and CDR2 is YNNKEL in the germline V gene (reference sequence). The CDR3 spells CASSVGTGRNGYTF. The CDR3 DNA reads TGTGCCAGCAGCGTCGGGACAGGGAGGAATGGCTACACCTTC.